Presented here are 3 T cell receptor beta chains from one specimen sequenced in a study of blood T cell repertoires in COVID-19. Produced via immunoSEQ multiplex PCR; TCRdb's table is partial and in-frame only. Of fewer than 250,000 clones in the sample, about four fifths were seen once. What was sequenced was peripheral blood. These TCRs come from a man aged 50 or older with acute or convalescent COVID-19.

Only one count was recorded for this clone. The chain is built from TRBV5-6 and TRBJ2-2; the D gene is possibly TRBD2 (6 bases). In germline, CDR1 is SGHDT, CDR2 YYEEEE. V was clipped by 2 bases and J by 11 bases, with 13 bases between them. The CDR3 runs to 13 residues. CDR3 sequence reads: CASSFTGTQELFF. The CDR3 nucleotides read TGTGCCAGCAGCTTTACCGGGACTCAAGAGCTGTTTTTT.

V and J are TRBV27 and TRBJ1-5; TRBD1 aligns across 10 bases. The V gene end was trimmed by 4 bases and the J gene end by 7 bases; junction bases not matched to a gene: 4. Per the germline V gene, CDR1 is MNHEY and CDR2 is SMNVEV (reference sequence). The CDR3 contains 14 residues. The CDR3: CASSSGQGVQPQHF. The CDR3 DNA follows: TGTGCCAGCAGTTCAGGACAGGGGGTACAGCCCCAGCATTTT.

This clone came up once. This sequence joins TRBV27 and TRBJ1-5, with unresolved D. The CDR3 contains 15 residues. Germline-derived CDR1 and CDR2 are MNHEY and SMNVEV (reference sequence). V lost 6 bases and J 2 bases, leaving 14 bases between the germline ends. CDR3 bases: TGTGCCAGCAGGGCCCGGAGCCTAGGCAATCAGCCCCAGCATTTT. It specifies CASRARSLGNQPQHF.